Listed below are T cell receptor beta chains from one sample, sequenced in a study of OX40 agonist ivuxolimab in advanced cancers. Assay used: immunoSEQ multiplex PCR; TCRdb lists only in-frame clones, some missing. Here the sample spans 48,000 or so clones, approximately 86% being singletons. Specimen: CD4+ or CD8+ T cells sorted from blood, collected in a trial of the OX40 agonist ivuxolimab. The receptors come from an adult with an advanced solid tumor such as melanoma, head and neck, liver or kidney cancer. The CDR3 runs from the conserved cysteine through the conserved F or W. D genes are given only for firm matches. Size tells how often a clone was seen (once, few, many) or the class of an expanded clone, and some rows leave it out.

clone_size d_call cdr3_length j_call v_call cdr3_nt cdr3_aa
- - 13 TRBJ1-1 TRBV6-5 TGTGCCAGCAGTTACGTGGAGGGCACTGAAGCTTTCTTT CASSYVEGTEAFF
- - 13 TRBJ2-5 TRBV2 TGTGCCAGCAGTGGGGGGTTAGGGGAGACCCAGTACTTC CASSGGLGETQYF
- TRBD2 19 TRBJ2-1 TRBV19 TGTGCCAGTAGAAAAGGAGGGACTAGCGGGAGGAGGGTTGGAAATGAGCAGTTCTTC CASRKGGTSGRRVGNEQFF
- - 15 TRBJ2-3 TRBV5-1 TGCGCCAGCAAGGCCCTCATCTCTAGCACAGATACGCAGTATTTT CASKALISSTDTQYF
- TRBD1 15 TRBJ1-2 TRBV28 TGTGCCAGCAGTTTATTAGGGACAGTTAGTGGTGGCTACACCTTC CASSLLGTVSGGYTF
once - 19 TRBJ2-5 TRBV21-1 TGTGCCAGCAGCAAAACGGAGGGGGGGCCTAAAATGTACCAAGAGACCCAGTACTTC CASSKTEGGPKMYQETQYF
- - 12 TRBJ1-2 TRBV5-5 TGTGCCAGCAGCCCGCAGGAGGTTGGCTACACCTTC CASSPQEVGYTF
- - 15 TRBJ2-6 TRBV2 TGTGCCAGCAGTCCCCGTGTTTCTGGGGCCAACGTCCTGACTTTC CASSPRVSGANVLTF
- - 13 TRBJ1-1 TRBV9 TGTGCCAGCAGCGTAAACCAGAACACTGAAGCTTTCTTT CASSVNQNTEAFF
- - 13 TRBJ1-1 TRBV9 TGTGCCAGCAGCGCGATAGGGACAACTGAAGCTTTCTTT CASSAIGTTEAFF
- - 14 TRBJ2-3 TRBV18 TGTGCCAGCTCACCACCCCCCCCCGCAGATACGCAGTATTTT CASSPPPPADTQYF
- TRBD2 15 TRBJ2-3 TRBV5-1 TGCGCCAGCAGCTTGTCAGCGGGAGGGGAGGATACGCAGTATTTT CASSLSAGGEDTQYF
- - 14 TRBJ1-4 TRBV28 TGTGCCAGCAGTTTTGGGGGGGCTAATGAAAAACTGTTTTTT CASSFGGANEKLFF
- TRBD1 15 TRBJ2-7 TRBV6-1 TGTGCCAGCAGTGAAATGGGACAGGTGATCTACGAGCAGTACTTC CASSEMGQVIYEQYF
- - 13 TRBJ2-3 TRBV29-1 TGCAGCGTCCATGGGAGGTCCACAGATACGCAGTATTTT CSVHGRSTDTQYF
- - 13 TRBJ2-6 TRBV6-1 TGTGCCAGCCAGCAAACTGGGGCCAACGTCCTGACTTTC CASQQTGANVLTF
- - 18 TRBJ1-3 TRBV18 TGTGCCAGCTCACCAAGCGGTGCAGATTTTAGCTCTGGAAACACCATATATTTT CASSPSGADFSSGNTIYF
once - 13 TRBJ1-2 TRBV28 TGTGCCAGCAGTTTTGGGCGAGCCTATGGCTACACCTTC CASSFGRAYGYTF
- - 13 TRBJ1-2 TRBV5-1 TGCGCCAGCAGCTCGGACGGCAACTATGGCTACACCTTC CASSSDGNYGYTF
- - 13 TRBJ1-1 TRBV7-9 TGTGCCAGCAGCTTAGGCGGCATTCTTGAAGCTTTCTTT CASSLGGILEAFF
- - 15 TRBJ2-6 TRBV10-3 TGTGCCATCAGTGAGAGCTTCTCTGGGGCCAACGTCCTGACTTTC CAISESFSGANVLTF
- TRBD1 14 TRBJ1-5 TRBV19 TGTGCCAGTCGGACAGGGGCCACCAATCAGCCCCAGCATTTT CASRTGATNQPQHF
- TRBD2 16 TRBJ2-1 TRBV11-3 TGTGCCAGCAGCCGAAAGACTAGCGGCTCCTACAATGAGCAGTTCTTC CASSRKTSGSYNEQFF
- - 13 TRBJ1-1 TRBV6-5 TGTGCCAGCAGAGGCAGAATGAACACTGAAGCTTTCTTT CASRGRMNTEAFF
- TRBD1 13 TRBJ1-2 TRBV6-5 TGTGCCAGCAGCTCGGACAGGCGTCGGGGCTACACCTTC CASSSDRRRGYTF
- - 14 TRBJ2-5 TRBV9 TGTGCCAGCAGCCCGTCCCCCACCCAAGAGACCCAGTACTTC CASSPSPTQETQYF
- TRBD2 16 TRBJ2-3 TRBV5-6 TGTGCCAGCAGCCTAGGACTAGCGGGGGGCCGCGATACGCAGTATTTT CASSLGLAGGRDTQYF
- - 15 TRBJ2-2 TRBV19 TGTGCCAGTAGGGATCTACAGGGGAACACCGGGGAGCTGTTTTTT CASRDLQGNTGELFF
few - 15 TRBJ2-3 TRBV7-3 TGTGCCAGCAGCGCACAAGGAGGCGGCACAGATACGCAGTATTTT CASSAQGGGTDTQYF
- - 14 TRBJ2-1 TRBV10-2 TGCGCCAGCATCTGGTCAGGGAAGGACAATGAGCAGTTCTTC CASIWSGKDNEQFF
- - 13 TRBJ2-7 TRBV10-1 TGCGCCAGCAGCGAGGGGTCTGGGGACGAGCAGTACTTC CASSEGSGDEQYF
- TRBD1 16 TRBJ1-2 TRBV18 TGTGCCAGCTCACAACAAACCGGGACAGTTATCTATGGCTACACCTTC CASSQQTGTVIYGYTF
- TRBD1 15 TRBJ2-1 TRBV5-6 TGTGCCAGCAGCTTGGCAGGGACAGGGTTGAATGAGCAGTTCTTC CASSLAGTGLNEQFF
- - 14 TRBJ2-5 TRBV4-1 TGCGCCAGCAGCCCAATAGACAGCCAAGAGACCCAGTACTTC CASSPIDSQETQYF
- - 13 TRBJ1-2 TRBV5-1 TGCGCCAGCAGCTTGGACGGTAACTATGGCTACACCTTC CASSLDGNYGYTF
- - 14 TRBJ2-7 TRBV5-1 TGCGCCAGCAGCACCCAAGGCGGCCCCTACGAGCAGTACTTC CASSTQGGPYEQYF